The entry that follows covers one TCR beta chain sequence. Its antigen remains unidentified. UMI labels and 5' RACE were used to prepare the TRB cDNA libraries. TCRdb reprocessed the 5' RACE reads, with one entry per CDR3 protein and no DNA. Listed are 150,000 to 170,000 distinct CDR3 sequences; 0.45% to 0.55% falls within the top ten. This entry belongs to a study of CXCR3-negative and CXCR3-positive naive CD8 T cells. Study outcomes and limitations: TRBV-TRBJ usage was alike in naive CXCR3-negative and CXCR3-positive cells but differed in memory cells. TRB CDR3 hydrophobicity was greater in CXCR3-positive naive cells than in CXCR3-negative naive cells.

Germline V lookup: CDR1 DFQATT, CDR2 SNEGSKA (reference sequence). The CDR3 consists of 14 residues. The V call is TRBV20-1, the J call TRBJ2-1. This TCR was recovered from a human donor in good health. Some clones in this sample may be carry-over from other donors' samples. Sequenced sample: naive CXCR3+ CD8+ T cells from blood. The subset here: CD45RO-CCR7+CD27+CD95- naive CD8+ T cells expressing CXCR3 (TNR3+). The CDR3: CSARDINGYNEQFF.